These T cell receptor beta chains were read from a single sample in a study of T-cell memory formation after mild COVID-19. TCRdb analysed the 5' RACE reads with MiXCR anew, one entry per CDR3 protein. The data contain 300,000 to 400,000 distinct CDR3 sequences, about a sixth of them singletons. Input material: PBMCs or a T cell subset sorted from them (not recorded which). The receptors were sampled from a man younger than 35 who had mild COVID-19 (a few samples of this study predate the infection). Cell type and time point are not known. CDR3s include the opening cysteine and the closing phenylalanine or tryptophan. The D gene is left open where the match is weak. A clone size is listed for some rows: how often the clone was seen (once, few, many), or a class if it is expanded.

V gene	J gene	clone size	D gene	CDR3 protein	CDR3 DNA
TRBV25-1	TRBJ1-6	NA	NA	CASSEQVPNSPLHF	TGTGCCAGCAGTGAGCAGGTTCCTAATTCACCCCTCCACTTT
TRBV4-1	TRBJ2-3	many	NA	CASSQETLPSTDTQYF	TGCGCCAGCAGCCAAGAAACCCTGCCTAGCACAGATACGCAGTATTTT
TRBV5-5	TRBJ2-3	few	NA	CASSLEHLTDTQYF	TGTGCCAGCAGCTTGGAACATCTCACAGATACGCAGTATTTT
TRBV20-1	TRBJ2-1	NA	NA	CSATGASGGPSNEQFF	TGCAGTGCGACGGGAGCCTCTGGGGGGCCCAGCAATGAGCAGTTCTTC
TRBV5-1	TRBJ1-2	many	NA	CASSPGGATYGYTF	TGCGCCAGCAGCCCGGGGGGGGCCACTTATGGCTACACCTTC
TRBV5-1	TRBJ2-6	NA	NA	CASSPGTSAGANVLTF	TGCGCCAGCAGCCCAGGGACTTCAGCTGGGGCCAACGTCCTGACTTTC
TRBV7-3	TRBJ1-6	NA	NA	CASSLSAGYTPLHF	TGTGCCAGCAGCTTAAGCGCAGGGTACACACCCCTCCACTTT
TRBV11-2	TRBJ2-7	NA	NA	CASSLGHQGDSYEQYF	TGTGCCAGCAGCTTAGGGCACCAAGGGGATAGCTACGAGCAGTACTTC
TRBV18	TRBJ2-2	few	NA	CASSPLDFPNTGELFF	TGTGCCAGCTCACCACTTGACTTTCCGAACACCGGGGAGCTGTTTTTT
TRBV10-3	TRBJ2-7	few	NA	CAISEAPGYEQYF	TGTGCCATCAGTGAAGCCCCGGGGTACGAGCAGTACTTC
TRBV12-5	TRBJ2-3	NA	TRBD1	CASGLGTGTDTQYF	TGTGCTAGTGGCCTGGGGACAGGCACAGATACGCAGTATTTT
TRBV2	TRBJ2-1	few	TRBD1	CASSPGQGLYNEQFF	TGTGCCAGCAGTCCGGGACAGGGCCTCTACAATGAGCAGTTCTTC
TRBV9	TRBJ1-5	NA	NA	CASSSRHAGQPQHF	TGTGCCAGCAGCAGTCGGCACGCCGGTCAGCCCCAGCATTTT
TRBV9	TRBJ2-2	few	NA	CASSKSGGELFF	TGTGCCAGCAGCAAGAGCGGGGGGGAGCTGTTTTTT
TRBV4-3	TRBJ2-5	NA	TRBD2	CASSQDGGGAGETQYF	TGCGCCAGCAGCCAAGATGGCGGGGGGGCTGGAGAGACCCAGTACTTC
TRBV11-2	TRBJ2-3	NA	NA	CASSLITGKITDTQYF	TGTGCCAGCAGCTTAATAACAGGGAAGATTACAGATACGCAGTATTTT
TRBV12-3/TRBV12-4	TRBJ2-7	NA	TRBD1	CASSSRFGTADYEQYF	TGTGCCAGCAGTTCCCGGTTTGGGACAGCAGATTACGAGCAGTACTTC
TRBV20-1	TRBJ2-7	few	NA	CSAVPTEYPYEQYF	TGCAGTGCTGTTCCGACGGAGTACCCCTACGAGCAGTACTTC
TRBV14	TRBJ2-7	few	NA	CASSRLLGVSYEQYF	TGTGCCAGCAGCCGGCTTCTTGGGGTATCGTACGAGCAGTACTTC
TRBV3-1	TRBJ1-1	many	NA	CASSRNDDTEAFF	TGTGCCAGCAGCCGGAATGATGACACTGAAGCTTTCTTT
TRBV4-1	TRBJ2-7	NA	TRBD2	CASSQVTLGLAGVEQYF	TGCGCCAGCAGCCAAGTGACCCTTGGACTAGCGGGGGTGGAGCAGTACTTC
TRBV5-1	TRBJ2-7	NA	TRBD2	CASGIAGPFDEQYF	TGCGCCAGCGGCATAGCGGGACCATTTGACGAGCAGTACTTC
TRBV5-1	TRBJ2-7	few	TRBD1	CASSSTGQVFDEQYF	TGCGCCAGCAGCTCCACGGGACAGGTTTTCGACGAGCAGTACTTC
TRBV6-2/TRBV6-3	TRBJ2-1	NA	NA	CASLRSGVAYNEQFF	TGTGCCAGCTTAAGATCAGGGGTTGCCTACAATGAGCAGTTCTTC
TRBV7-2	TRBJ1-4	few	NA	CASSLMEANEKLFF	TGTGCCAGCAGCTTAATGGAGGCTAATGAAAAACTGTTTTTT
TRBV3-1	TRBJ1-6	few	TRBD1	CASSQDDRGGNSPLHF	TGTGCCAGCAGCCAAGATGACAGGGGCGGTAATTCACCCCTCCACTTT
TRBV4-1	TRBJ2-4	NA	NA	CASSKIAGAKNIQYF	TGCGCCAGCAGCAAAATAGCTGGAGCCAAAAACATTCAGTACTTC
TRBV5-6	TRBJ2-7	few	TRBD2	CASSDSGTSYEQYF	TGTGCCAGCAGCGACTCCGGGACTAGCTACGAGCAGTACTTC
TRBV27	TRBJ1-3	few	NA	CASSPTLSGNTIYF	TGTGCCAGCAGTCCAACACTTTCTGGAAACACCATATATTTT
TRBV4-1	TRBJ1-2	few	NA	CASRQAGGRWDGYTF	TGCGCCAGCAGGCAAGCGGGGGGGCGATGGGATGGCTACACCTTC
TRBV5-1	TRBJ2-3	many	NA	CASSLERTSTDTQYF	TGCGCCAGCAGCCTCGAGCGCACCAGCACAGATACGCAGTATTTT
TRBV11-2	TRBJ2-7	few	NA	CASSLSRDKKYF	TGTGCCAGCAGCCTCTCCCGGGACAAGAAGTACTTC
TRBV10-3	TRBJ2-7	few	TRBD1	CAISEQGISYEQYF	TGTGCCATCAGTGAACAGGGGATATCCTACGAGCAGTACTTC
TRBV6-5	TRBJ1-5	once	NA	CASSRTIPTNQPQHF	TGTGCCAGCAGTAGGACCATCCCAACTAATCAGCCCCAGCATTTT
TRBV5-1	TRBJ1-2	few	TRBD1	CASSPPDRGYGYTF	TGCGCCAGCAGCCCCCCGGACAGGGGCTATGGCTACACCTTC
TRBV7-8	TRBJ1-5	NA	TRBD1	CASSPGTGNRPQHF	TGTGCCAGCAGCCCAGGGACAGGCAATCGGCCCCAGCATTTT
TRBV10-3	TRBJ1-1	few	NA	CAISSPRGSGSLVNTEAFF	TGTGCCATCAGTTCCCCCCGGGGTTCTGGATCGTTGGTGAACACTGAAGCTTTCTTT
TRBV7-2	TRBJ2-3	NA	TRBD2	CASSLAERGGLDTQYF	TGTGCCAGCAGCTTAGCGGAGCGGGGGGGCCTAGATACGCAGTATTTT
TRBV6-2/TRBV6-3	TRBJ2-7	few	NA	CASSGSVEQYF	TGTGCCAGCAGTGGGTCCGTCGAGCAGTACTTC